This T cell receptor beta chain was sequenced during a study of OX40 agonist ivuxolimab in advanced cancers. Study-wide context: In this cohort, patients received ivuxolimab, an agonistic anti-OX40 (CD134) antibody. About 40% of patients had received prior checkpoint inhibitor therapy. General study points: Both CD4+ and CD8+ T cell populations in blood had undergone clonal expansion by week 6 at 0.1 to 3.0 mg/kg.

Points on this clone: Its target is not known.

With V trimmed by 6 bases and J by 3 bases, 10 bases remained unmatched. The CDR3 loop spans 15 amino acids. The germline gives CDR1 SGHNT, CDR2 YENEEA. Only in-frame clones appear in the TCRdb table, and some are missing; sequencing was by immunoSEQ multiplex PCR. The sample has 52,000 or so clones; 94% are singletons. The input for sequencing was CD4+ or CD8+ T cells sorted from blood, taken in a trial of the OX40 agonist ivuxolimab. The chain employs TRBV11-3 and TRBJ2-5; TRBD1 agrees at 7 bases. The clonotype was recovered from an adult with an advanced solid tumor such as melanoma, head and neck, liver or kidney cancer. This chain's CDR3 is CASSSQTTGEETQYF. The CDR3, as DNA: TGTGCCAGCAGTTCTCAAACTACAGGGGAAGAGACCCAGTACTTC. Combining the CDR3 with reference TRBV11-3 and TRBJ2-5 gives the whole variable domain EAGVVQSPRYKIIEKKQPVAFWCNPISGHNTLYWYLQNLGQGPELLIRYENEEAVDDSQLPKDRFSAERLKGVDSTLKIQPAELGDSAVYLCASSSQTTGEETQYFGPGTRLLVL.